The rows below give T cell receptor beta chains drawn from one sample of a study of T-cell reconstitution after alpha-beta-depleted transplantation in children. Via MiXCR, TCRdb re-called the PCR reads, giving one row per CDR3 protein. The sample lists roughly 610,000 distinct CDR3 sequences; under 12% were seen once. The specimen comprised PBMCs from the stem cell graft donor, sampled from the stem cell graft. The receptors originated from a human donor who donated a stem cell graft to a child with acute myeloid leukemia. CDR3s include the opening cysteine and the closing phenylalanine or tryptophan. D genes are given only for firm matches. A row's size may be missing; if present it is once, few, many or a size class.

d_call: TRBD2; cdr3_length: 15; v_call: TRBV20-1; j_call: TRBJ2-3; clone_size: few; cdr3_aa: CSVPAGLAGTDTQYF; cdr3_nt: TGCAGTGTTCCCGCCGGGCTAGCGGGCACAGATACGCAGTATTTT
d_call: -; cdr3_length: 13; v_call: TRBV5-1; j_call: TRBJ2-1; clone_size: many; cdr3_aa: CASSLASRNEQFF; cdr3_nt: TGCGCCAGCAGCTTGGCCTCTCGCAATGAGCAGTTCTTC
d_call: TRBD2; cdr3_length: 13; v_call: TRBV29-1; j_call: TRBJ2-7; clone_size: many; cdr3_aa: CSVTSGRAQEQYF; cdr3_nt: TGCAGCGTAACTAGCGGGAGGGCCCAAGAGCAGTACTTC
d_call: TRBD1; cdr3_length: 16; v_call: TRBV30; j_call: TRBJ1-3; clone_size: -; cdr3_aa: CAWSVGDRGRRNTIYF; cdr3_nt: TGTGCCTGGAGTGTCGGGGACAGGGGGCGAAGAAACACCATATATTTT
d_call: TRBD2; cdr3_length: 14; v_call: TRBV7-2; j_call: TRBJ2-7; clone_size: few; cdr3_aa: CASSLLAVHYEQYF; cdr3_nt: TGTGCCAGCAGCTTACTAGCGGTACACTACGAGCAGTACTTC
d_call: -; cdr3_length: 13; v_call: TRBV20-1; j_call: TRBJ1-5; clone_size: few; cdr3_aa: CSARRDTEQPQHF; cdr3_nt: TGCAGTGCTCGCCGGGACACCGAGCAGCCCCAGCATTTT
d_call: -; cdr3_length: 16; v_call: TRBV15; j_call: TRBJ2-7; clone_size: -; cdr3_aa: CATSRDRTGGTYEQYF; cdr3_nt: TGTGCCACCAGCAGAGACCGGACGGGCGGGACCTACGAGCAGTACTTC
d_call: TRBD1; cdr3_length: 15; v_call: TRBV6-1; j_call: TRBJ2-1; clone_size: -; cdr3_aa: CASKGTGLAYNEQFF; cdr3_nt: TGTGCCAGTAAAGGGACAGGGTTGGCCTACAATGAGCAGTTCTTC
d_call: -; cdr3_length: 15; v_call: TRBV21-1; j_call: TRBJ1-5; clone_size: few; cdr3_aa: CASSKAGGFDQPQHF; cdr3_nt: TGTGCCAGCAGCAAAGCCGGAGGGTTTGATCAGCCCCAGCATTTT
d_call: TRBD2; cdr3_length: 15; v_call: TRBV7-2; j_call: TRBJ2-1; clone_size: few; cdr3_aa: CASSPGLVVYNEQFF; cdr3_nt: TGTGCCAGCAGCCCGGGACTAGTTGTCTACAATGAGCAGTTCTTC
d_call: -; cdr3_length: 14; v_call: TRBV12-3/TRBV12-4; j_call: TRBJ2-5; clone_size: -; cdr3_aa: CASSPSQGGETQYF; cdr3_nt: TGTGCCAGCAGCCCATCCCAAGGCGGAGAGACCCAGTACTTC
d_call: TRBD1; cdr3_length: 14; v_call: TRBV20-1; j_call: TRBJ2-7; clone_size: few; cdr3_aa: CSAREGQGTYEQYF; cdr3_nt: TGCAGTGCTAGAGAGGGACAGGGGACCTACGAGCAGTACTTC
d_call: TRBD1; cdr3_length: 14; v_call: TRBV20-1; j_call: TRBJ2-7; clone_size: -; cdr3_aa: CSAGTGAVGDEQYF; cdr3_nt: TGCAGCGCCGGGACAGGGGCTGTAGGGGATGAGCAGTACTTC
d_call: -; cdr3_length: 16; v_call: TRBV5-1; j_call: TRBJ2-7; clone_size: -; cdr3_aa: CASSRRVVEGGNEQYF; cdr3_nt: TGCGCCAGCAGCCGAAGGGTCGTGGAGGGGGGAAACGAGCAGTACTTC